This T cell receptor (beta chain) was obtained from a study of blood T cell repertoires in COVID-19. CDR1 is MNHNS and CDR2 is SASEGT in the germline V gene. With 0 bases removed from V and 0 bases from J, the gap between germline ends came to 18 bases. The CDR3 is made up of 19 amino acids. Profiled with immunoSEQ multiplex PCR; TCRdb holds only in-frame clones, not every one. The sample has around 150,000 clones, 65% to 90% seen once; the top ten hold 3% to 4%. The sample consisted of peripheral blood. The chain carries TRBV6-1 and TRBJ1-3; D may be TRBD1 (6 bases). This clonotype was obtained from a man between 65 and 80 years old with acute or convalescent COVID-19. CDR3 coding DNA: TGTGCCAGCAGTGAAGCAGTTAGCAGGGGACGGAGCTCTGGAAACACCATATATTTT. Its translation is CASSEAVSRGRSSGNTIYF.